This T cell receptor (beta chain) originates from a study of blood T cell repertoires in COVID-19. Looking at the study overall: COVID-19 samples, acute and convalescent, were from the United States, Italy and Spain.

Authors' analysis steps: Reference gene primer amplification gave estimated nucleated cell counts. Clones were sequenced by immunoSEQ multiplex PCR, and TCRdb holds only the in-frame ones, with some missing. For V, J and clone size, that table is used; D and trimming come from the DNA. The sample yields more than 85,000 clones, around 90% seen once. CDR3 length equals 11 residues. Between the trimmed V and J ends, which lost 5 bases and 2 bases, there was a span of 7 bases. Germline V gives CDR1 GTSNPN, CDR2 SVGIG (reference sequence). This receptor was identified in a human donor with COVID-19, enrolled during active disease. The donor label of this sample is uncertain. The V and J genes are TRBV30 and TRBJ2-7; TRBD1 is a possible D gene (5 bases). Input material: peripheral blood. The CDR3 reads CAWGAAYEQYF. The DNA of the CDR3 is TGTGCCTGGGGGGCAGCCTACGAGCAGTACTTC.